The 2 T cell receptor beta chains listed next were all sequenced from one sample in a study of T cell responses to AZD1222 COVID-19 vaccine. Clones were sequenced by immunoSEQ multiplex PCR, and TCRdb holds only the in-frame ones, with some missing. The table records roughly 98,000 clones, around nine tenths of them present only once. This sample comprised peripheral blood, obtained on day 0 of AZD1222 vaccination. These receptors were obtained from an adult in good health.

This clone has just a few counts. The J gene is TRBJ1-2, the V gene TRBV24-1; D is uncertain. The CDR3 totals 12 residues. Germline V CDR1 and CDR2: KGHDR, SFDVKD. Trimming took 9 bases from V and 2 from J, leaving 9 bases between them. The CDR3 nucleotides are TGTGCCACCTCAAGGGAAAACTATGGCTACACCTTC. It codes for CATSRENYGYTF.

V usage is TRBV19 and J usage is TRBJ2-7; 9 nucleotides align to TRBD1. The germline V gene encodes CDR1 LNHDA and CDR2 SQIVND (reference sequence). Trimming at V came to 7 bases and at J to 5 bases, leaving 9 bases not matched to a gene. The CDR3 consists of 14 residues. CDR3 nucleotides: TGTGCCAGTACTCAGGGGACAGGGTCGGACGAGCAGTACTTC. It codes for CASTQGTGSDEQYF.